The clone carrying this T cell receptor (beta chain) has just a few counts. It was through 5'RACE template switching that TCR cDNA was made, with a universal primer site and UMIs added. TCRdb re-called the 5' RACE reads through MiXCR, storing one row per CDR3 protein. The sample lists approximately 26,000 distinct CDR3 sequences; approximately 4.9% were seen once. The data belong to a study of T cells after yellow fever vaccination. Study at large: Those fractions that held only low numbers of cells were prepared using the SMART-Seq v4 Ultra Low Input RNA kit. Findings of the study overall: The secondary response was weaker but peaked faster, day 5 versus 15. Clones from primary vaccination mostly reappeared after the booster (around 96% CD4, under 90% CD8).

Deletions cut 4 bases from V and 7 bases from J, with 8 bases between. The germline CDR1 and CDR2 sequences are KGHSH and LQKENI. The CDR3 runs 12 residues. This TCR came from a man aged 18 to 30 who received the YFV17D yellow fever vaccine. The chain carries TRBV18 and TRBJ2-1, with D hard to call. Sequenced material: PBMCs, either bulk or a sorted T-cell subset (CD4+, CD8+, memory, or dextramer-sorted; not recorded which), taken on the day of the yellow fever booster vaccination. The CDR3 reads CASSRTGNEQFF. For the CDR3, the DNA is TGTGCCAGCTCACGAACCGGTAATGAGCAGTTCTTC.